The present T cell receptor (beta chain) was sequenced within a study of spatial heterogeneity in lung cancer. Every individual TCR cDNA molecule carried its own unique molecular identifier, which allowed correction of PCR and sequencing errors. In TCRdb, the 5' RACE reads were re-called with MiXCR into one record per CDR3 protein. The sample lists over 70,000 distinct CDR3 sequences, about 8.2% occurring once. V was trimmed by 6 bases and J by 2 bases, leaving 13 bases between them. CDR1 MNHNS and CDR2 SASEGT come from the germline V gene. The CDR3 sequence is 14 residues long. Described time point: blood at routine non-recurrence follow-up after resection. The authors sequenced whole RNA from tumor, nontumor lung or frozen PBMC without sorting. The table lists this clonotype with many counts.

The source material was PBMCs, sampled at follow-up. The V gene is TRBV6-1, the J gene TRBJ1-1; possibly TRBD1 for D (5 bases). The receptor was isolated from a female donor with early-stage non-small cell lung cancer. As DNA, the CDR3 is TGTGCCAGCAGATCCAGGGAGGTAAACACTGAAGCTTTCTTT. Translating it yields CASRSREVNTEAFF.